The 22 T cell receptor beta chains reported below all come from one sample, sequenced in a study of beta chain features in type 1 diabetes (dated by TCRdb to the late 2010s). Library creation used the immunoSEQ multiplex PCR assay. All of the isolated RNA was reverse transcribed with the High Capacity cDNA Reverse Transcription Kit, so expressed TCRB transcripts were sequenced. In TCRdb, the immuneACCESS table is reduced to in-frame sequences with V and J assigned. These tables do not hold every clone; where another copy was compared, an unresolved V gene accounts for under half, and the others remain unexplained. This sample comprises around 290,000 clones, 7.5% to 9.5% of them detected only once. The ten largest clones represent approximately 0.93% of the sample. Source material: central memory CD4+ T cells from blood. The source of these receptors is a woman aged 18-30 years in good health.

In its sample, this clone was seen a few times. V and J are TRBV5-1 and TRBJ2-1; TRBD2 aligns across 11 bases. This CDR3 is built from 16 residues. Trimming at V came to 1 base and at J to 6 bases, leaving 6 bases not matched to a gene. The germline gives CDR1 SGHRS, CDR2 YFSETQ. CDR3 protein: CASSLIAGGQGNEQFF. CDR3 sequence (DNA): TGCGCCAGCAGCTTGATAGCGGGAGGGCAAGGCAATGAGCAGTTCTTC.

This clone has more than one count but fewer than ten. The J gene is TRBJ1-2, the V gene TRBV4-1, with 8 bases that match TRBD1. This CDR3 has 14 residues. J was trimmed by 7 bases and V by 1 base; bases with no gene match: 5. Germline CDR1 MGHRA, CDR2 YSYEKL. This CDR3 reads CASSQGPGTGGYTF. In DNA, the CDR3 is TGCGCCAGCAGCCAAGGGCCCGGGACAGGTGGCTACACCTTC.

This clone has a handful of counts. The chain recombines TRBV5-4 with TRBJ1-1; D gene ambiguous. V was pared by 5 bases and J by 0 bases, with 17 bases between. Germline V CDR1 and CDR2: SGHNT, YYREEE (reference sequence). CDR3 length: 16 residues. CDR3 nucleotide sequence: TGTGCCAGCAGTCGTGACACGCCGGGGATGAACACTGAAGCTTTCTTT. The encoded protein is CASSRDTPGMNTEAFF. Combining the CDR3 with reference TRBV5-4 and TRBJ1-1 gives the whole variable domain ETGVTQSPTHLIKTRGQQVTLRCSSQSGHNTVSWYQQALGQGPQFIFQYYREEENGRGNFPPRFSGLQFPNYSSELNVNALELDDSALYLCASSRDTPGMNTEAFFGQGTRLTVV.

This clone was seen many times. J is TRBJ1-1 and V is TRBV18; the match to TRBD1 covers 7 bases. The CDR3 consists of 15 residues. J gave up 1 base and V 3 bases, and 5 bases lay outside the gene matches. CDR1 KGHSH and CDR2 LQKENI come from the germline V gene. The CDR3 coding sequence is TGTGCCAGCTCACCCCTACAGGGGCAGAACACTGAAGCTTTCTTT. Translating gives CASSPLQGQNTEAFF. The whole variable domain, remainder taken from reference TRBV18 and TRBJ1-1, is NAGVMQNPRHLVRRRGQEARLRCSPMKGHSHVYWYRQLPEEGLKFMVYLQKENIIDESGMPKERFSAEFPKEGPSILRIQQVVRGDSAAYFCASSPLQGQNTEAFFGQGTRLTVV.

This clone was detected only a few times. The chain carries TRBV14 and TRBJ2-5, with 8 bases identical to TRBD2. CDR3 length: 14 residues. CDR1 and CDR2 from the germline V gene are SGHDN and FVKESK. Trimming removed 1 base from V and 7 bases from J; junction bases left unmatched: 5. The CDR3 region is CASSQASGGPTQYF. The CDR3 bases are TGTGCCAGCAGCCAAGCCAGCGGGGGTCCGACCCAGTACTTC.

This clone has a handful of counts. This chain joins TRBV5-1 and TRBJ1-6, with no clear D. Germline V gene sequence: CDR1 SGHRS, CDR2 YFSETQ. V was trimmed by 2 bases and J by 5 bases, leaving 5 bases between them. The CDR3 is made up of 13 amino acids. The CDR3 reads CASSLANNSPLHF. The CDR3 DNA is TGCGCCAGCAGCTTAGCTAATAATTCACCCCTCCACTTT.

There are a few counts of this clone. The chain uses TRBV5-4 and TRBJ2-2; TRBD2 is a possible D gene (6 bases). Germline V gene data show CDR1 as SGHNT and CDR2 as YYREEE (reference sequence). The CDR3 extends over 15 amino acids. With 3 bases removed from V and 4 bases from J, the gap between germline ends came to 13 bases. The CDR3 DNA sequence: TGTGCCAGCAGCTCCCGACCGCGGGGCACCGGGGAGCTGTTTTTT. It yields the protein CASSSRPRGTGELFF.

The V and J genes are TRBV6-5 and TRBJ2-2; no definite D call. This CDR3 has 13 residues. The germline CDR1 and CDR2 sequences are MNHEY and SVGAGI. V gave up 2 bases and J gave up 3 bases, with 4 bases separating them. CDR3 DNA sequence: TGTGCCAGCAGTTACACGTACACCGGGGAGCTGTTTTTT. Translating it yields CASSYTYTGELFF.

V is TRBV7-9 and J is TRBJ2-3; D is undetermined. Germline V gene data show CDR1 as SEHNR and CDR2 as FQNEAQ (reference sequence). CDR3 length equals 15 residues. Trimming shortened V by 5 bases and J by 1 base, and 13 bases separated the two germline ends. The CDR3 region has the DNA TGTGCCAGCAGCCCCCGGGTGGTCCGCACAGATACGCAGTATTTT. This gives the protein CASSPRVVRTDTQYF.

This sequence joins TRBV4-3 and TRBJ1-1; 8 positions agree with TRBD1. The CDR3 length is 15 residues. The V gene's germline CDR1 is LGHNA and CDR2 YSLEER. Trimming cost V 8 bases and J 0 bases; bases outside gene matches: 8. As DNA, the CDR3 is TGCGCCAGCCTTAACAGGGGGGGGATGAACACTGAAGCTTTCTTT. Protein: CASLNRGGMNTEAFF.

This clone was seen at least ten times. This chain uses TRBV6-6 with TRBJ1-4; D not resolved. The CDR3 is made up of 16 amino acids. V was clipped by 4 bases and J by 3 bases, with 15 bases between them. The germline V gene encodes CDR1 MNHNY and CDR2 SVGAGI (reference sequence). The CDR3 nucleotides are TGTGCCAGCAGTTGGTCAACGGTCAGGTCTAATGAAAAACTGTTTTTT. Protein: CASSWSTVRSNEKLFF.

This clone was found a few times. V gene TRBV7-3 combines with J gene TRBJ2-1; no firm D call. The CDR3 sequence is 16 residues long. Germline CDR1 SGHTA, CDR2 FQGTGA. Trimming took 0 bases from V and 6 from J, leaving 15 bases between them. The DNA of the CDR3 is TGTGCCAGCAGCTTAACGCAAACGCCTATACCCAATGAGCAGTTCTTC. Residues: CASSLTQTPIPNEQFF.

This clone was seen a few times. V gene TRBV7-3 combines with J gene TRBJ2-6; D is ambiguous. Trimming removed 4 bases at V and 4 bases at J, with 8 bases between. This CDR3 is built from 14 residues. The germline V gene encodes CDR1 SGHTA and CDR2 FQGTGA. This CDR3 reads CASSSNPGANVLTF. In DNA, the CDR3 is TGTGCCAGCAGCTCAAACCCCGGGGCCAACGTCCTGACTTTC.

The sample holds a few counts of this clone. This chain connects TRBV4-2 to TRBJ2-5; D may be TRBD1 or TRBD2 (5 bases each). This CDR3 comprises 13 residues. Germline V gives CDR1 LGHNA, CDR2 YNFKEQ. V was clipped by 3 bases and J by 4 bases, with 9 bases between them. CDR3 bases: TGTGCCAGCAGCCACAGGGAGCGAGAGACCCAGTACTTC. Its translation: CASSHRERETQYF.

V usage is TRBV5-1 and J usage is TRBJ2-6; D gene ambiguous. The germline V and J ends were trimmed by 3 bases and 0 bases, with 10 bases remaining between them. Germline V gives CDR1 SGHRS, CDR2 YFSETQ. The length of the CDR3 is 16 residues. CDR3 residues: CASSSVVISGANVLTF. CDR3 nucleotides: TGCGCCAGCAGCTCGGTGGTGATCTCTGGGGCCAACGTCCTGACTTTC.

This clone was counted between two and nine times. The CDR3 here is CASSPGRSTDTQYF. The CDR3 DNA follows: TGTGCCAGCAGCCCGGGACGAAGCACAGATACGCAGTATTTT. V usage is TRBV7-3 and J usage is TRBJ2-3, with D tentatively TRBD1 or TRBD2 (5 bases each). Deletions cut 5 bases from V and 0 bases from J, with 9 bases between. Germline-derived CDR1 and CDR2 are SGHTA and FQGTGA. The CDR3 is 14 residues long.

This clone was counted only a few times. The rearrangement joins TRBV5-1 to TRBJ2-5; 11 bases agree with TRBD1. The V segment lost 1 base and the J segment 2 bases; nucleotides outside the gene matches: 7. Per germline, CDR1 SGHRS and CDR2 YFSETQ. The CDR3 is 17 residues long. CDR3 DNA sequence: TGCGCCAGCAGCTTGCGCGGGACAGGGGGGACTCAAGAGACCCAGTACTTC. This gives the protein CASSLRGTGGTQETQYF. Full variable domain (outside the CDR3, taken from reference TRBV5-1 and TRBJ2-5): KAGVTQTPRYLIKTRGQQVTLSCSPISGHRSVSWYQQTPGQGLQFLFEYFSETQRNKGNFPGRFSGRQFSNSRSEMNVSTLELGDSALYLCASSLRGTGGTQETQYFGPGTRLLVL.

The table lists this clone with a few counts. This sequence joins TRBV2 and TRBJ2-5; possible D gene TRBD2, 5 bases. V lost 6 bases and J 2 bases, leaving 13 bases between the germline ends. The germline CDR1 and CDR2 sequences are SNHLY and FYNNEI. The CDR3 is made up of 14 amino acids. CDR3 DNA: TGTGCCAGCAGATCCCGGACTGGGCAAGAGACCCAGTACTTC. Amino acids: CASRSRTGQETQYF.

The chain uses TRBV6-5 and TRBJ2-3; 7 positions agree with TRBD1. The CDR3 spans 16 residues. Germline V gives CDR1 MNHEY, CDR2 SVGAGI. V lost 1 base to trimming and J lost 2 bases; unmatched junction nucleotides: 6. This CDR3 reads CASSYLDRPNTDTQYF. The CDR3, as DNA: TGTGCCAGCAGTTACTTGGACAGGCCCAACACAGATACGCAGTATTTT.

This clone was counted a few times. For the CDR3, the DNA is TGTGCTAGTGGTTTGATCACGGGACAGGGAACCTACGAGCAGTACTTC. The encoded protein is CASGLITGQGTYEQYF. V and J are TRBV12-5 and TRBJ2-7; 9 positions match TRBD1. The CDR3 is 16 residues long. CDR1 is LGHNT and CDR2 is FRNRAP in the germline V gene. V lost 2 bases and J lost 2; bases outside the gene matches: 7.

This chain links TRBV9 with TRBJ2-7, with 9 bases aligning to TRBD1. V lost 4 bases, J lost 2 bases, and 4 bases stayed unmatched. The CDR3 runs 14 residues. Germline loops: CDR1 SGDLS, CDR2 YYNGEE. This chain's CDR3 is CASSMRQGAYEQYF. The DNA for the CDR3 is TGTGCCAGCAGCATGAGACAGGGGGCCTACGAGCAGTACTTC.

J is TRBJ1-2 and V is TRBV2; unclear D gene. The CDR3 spans 13 residues. In germline, CDR1 is SNHLY, CDR2 FYNNEI. Trimming took 6 bases from V and 6 from J, leaving 14 bases between them. CDR3: CASRWRDEHGYTF. CDR3 coding DNA: TGTGCCAGCAGGTGGAGGGATGAGCATGGCTACACCTTC. The full variable domain, with the rest looked up from reference TRBV2 and TRBJ1-2, is EPEVTQTPSHQVTQMGQEVILRCVPISNHLYFYWYRQILGQKVEFLVSFYNNEISEKSEIFDDQFSVERPDGSNFTLKIRSTKLEDSAMYFCASRWRDEHGYTFGSGTRLTVV.